The clone carrying this TCR beta chain was counted a single time. This entry belongs to a study of T cells in tuberculosis. Data came from immunoSEQ multiplex PCR; TCRdb stores just in-frame clones and leaves some out. This table holds some 31,000 clones, roughly 94% found once. Time point reported: new active TB diagnosis, blood taken before or within 7 days of starting treatment. This sequence originates from an adult with tuberculosis. The specimen comprised PBMCs, sampled at tuberculosis diagnosis.

The CDR3 nucleotides are TGTGCCAGCAGTGACCATCCGGGGTACGAGCAGTACTTC. It specifies CASSDHPGYEQYF. The chain recombines TRBV6-1 with TRBJ2-7; TRBD2 is a possible D gene (5 bases). The germline gives CDR1 MNHNS, CDR2 SASEGT. The V end lost 3 bases, the J end lost 4 bases, and 10 bases lay between the germline ends. The CDR3 loop spans 13 amino acids.